This T cell receptor (beta chain) was sequenced during a study of shared clonotypes between healthy human individuals. Authors' processing steps: Junction-only sequences without quality scores came from ImmunoSEQ, so filtering differed. Clones were read by immunoSEQ multiplex PCR, and TCRdb kept only the in-frame ones, dropping some. V and J calls and clone size are given by that table; D and trimming were obtained from the DNA. This table holds 450,000 to 700,000 clones, less than 97% found once. Germline V gene lookup returns CDR1 MNHEY and CDR2 SMNVEV (reference sequence). This CDR3 region has 13 residues. The V end was cut by 6 bases, the J end by 3 bases, with 11 bases between. Cells designated naive CD8 were CD45RO-negative and were positively selected for CCR7, with terminally differentiated effector memory CD45RA+ cells excluded. HIV-negative, healthy adults without recent acute infections or vaccinations were the donors.

A word on this clone: Other nucleotide sequences in the sample specify the same CDR3.

Sequenced input: naive CD8+ T cells sorted from blood. The TCR comes from a young woman in good health. V usage is TRBV27 and J usage is TRBJ1-2; D may be TRBD1 (6 bases). CDR3 region: CASSGQPDYGYTF. In nucleotides, the CDR3 is TGTGCCAGCAGCGGACAGCCAGACTATGGCTACACCTTC.